This T cell receptor beta chain was identified in a study of T cells in Graves' hyperthyroidism and ophthalmopathy. A few counts support this clonotype. It was RNA transcripts that yielded the amplified TCR beta CDR3 regions. HTBI primers drove first-round RT-PCR of the TCR CDR3. TCRdb fed the multiplex PCR reads into MiXCR, producing one record per CDR3 protein. The sample consists of about 770,000 distinct CDR3 sequences, around 20% of them appearing once. Germline loops: CDR1 SEHNR, CDR2 FQNEAQ (reference sequence). The CDR3 has 15 residues. The V gene lost 1 base and the J gene lost 1 base, with 9 bases spanning the gap.

Sequencing input: blood. V usage is TRBV7-9 and J usage is TRBJ2-3; D might be TRBD1 (5 bases). This clonotype was obtained from a woman in her forties or fifties with Graves' hyperthyroidism that later progressed to Graves' ophthalmopathy. The CDR3 spells CASSLGQTGTDTQYF. Here the CDR3 DNA reads TGTGCCAGCAGCTTAGGACAGACAGGCACAGATACGCAGTATTTT.